A selection of T cell receptor beta chains follows, all from one sample in a study of cytomegalovirus exposure and HLA in healthy donors. Sequencing used immunoSEQ multiplex PCR; TCRdb keeps in-frame clones, though not all of them. The sample holds about 160,000 clones, 85% seen once. Sequenced sample: PBMCs. These receptors were taken from a boy between 2 and 10 years old in good health and CMV-seronegative. Both conserved end residues are part of each CDR3. A D gene is named only where the DNA matches it firmly. The listing skips clone size in some rows; elsewhere it reads once, few, many or a size class.

v_call	clone_size	j_call	d_call	cdr3_aa	cdr3_nt
TRBV4-1	NA	TRBJ2-5	NA	CASSQEEVAPETQYF	TGCGCCAGCAGCCAAGAAGAGGTAGCCCCAGAGACCCAGTACTTC
TRBV6-1	NA	TRBJ1-6	NA	CASRAGPYYSPLHF	TGTGCCAGCAGGGCGGGACCCTATTATTCACCCCTCCACTTT
TRBV27	NA	TRBJ1-2	NA	CASSFIRQGINGYTF	TGTGCCAGCAGTTTCATACGGCAGGGGATCAATGGCTACACCTTC
TRBV30	NA	TRBJ2-3	NA	CAWSGWPSSTDTQYF	TGTGCCTGGAGTGGATGGCCCTCTAGCACAGATACGCAGTATTTT
TRBV4-1	NA	TRBJ2-1	TRBD1	CASSHLQGANYNEQFF	TGCGCCAGCAGCCATCTACAGGGGGCGAACTACAATGAGCAGTTCTTC
TRBV5-1	NA	TRBJ2-1	TRBD2	CASSPGLAGGPMGDEQFF	TGCGCCAGCAGCCCAGGACTAGCGGGAGGGCCAATGGGTGATGAGCAGTTCTTC
TRBV9	NA	TRBJ2-1	TRBD1	CASSVDGQGYYNEQFF	TGTGCCAGCAGCGTGGACGGACAGGGCTATTACAATGAGCAGTTCTTC
TRBV5-1	NA	TRBJ2-1	NA	CASSSLWEPYNEQFF	TGCGCCAGCAGCTCCCTTTGGGAGCCATACAATGAGCAGTTCTTC
TRBV25-1	once	TRBJ1-2	TRBD1	CASSNNGQGSTNYGYTF	TGTGCCAGCAGTAACAACGGACAGGGCTCAACTAACTATGGCTACACCTTC
TRBV7-2	NA	TRBJ1-5	NA	CARFPYPPQHF	TGTGCCAGGTTCCCCTATCCGCCCCAGCATTTT
TRBV9	once	TRBJ2-1	NA	CASSLGGTSDYYNEQFF	TGTGCCAGCAGCCTAGGGGGAACTTCGGACTATTACAATGAGCAGTTCTTC
TRBV15	NA	TRBJ1-2	TRBD1	CATSLRDRGYGYTF	TGTGCCACCAGCCTTCGGGACAGAGGCTATGGCTACACCTTC
TRBV15	NA	TRBJ2-7	NA	CATSRVFERSRLGAYEQYF	TGTGCCACCAGCAGAGTCTTTGAGAGAAGCCGACTCGGGGCCTACGAGCAGTACTTC
TRBV6-5	NA	TRBJ1-5	TRBD1	CASSRDSYQPQHF	TGTGCCAGCAGTAGGGACAGCTATCAGCCCCAGCATTTT
TRBV9	NA	TRBJ1-2	NA	CASSVGGGSVGNYGYTF	TGTGCCAGCAGCGTAGGGGGCGGTTCGGTGGGGAACTATGGCTACACCTTC
TRBV10-1	NA	TRBJ2-2	NA	CASSVVRSGELFF	TGCGCCAGCAGTGTTGTGCGTTCCGGGGAGCTGTTTTTT
TRBV2	NA	TRBJ1-1	TRBD1	CASRKQGSMTEAFF	TGTGCCAGCAGAAAACAGGGGTCCATGACTGAAGCTTTCTTT
TRBV5-1	NA	TRBJ2-1	TRBD2	CASTSFLAGVSGEQFF	TGCGCCAGCACCTCGTTTCTAGCGGGGGTTTCGGGTGAGCAGTTCTTC
TRBV2	NA	TRBJ1-2	NA	CASSTTGIQNYGYTF	TGTGCCAGCAGTACCACAGGGATCCAGAACTATGGCTACACCTTC
TRBV7-9	NA	TRBJ2-3	NA	CASSRTNPDTQYF	TGTGCCAGCAGCCGTACTAATCCAGATACGCAGTATTTT
TRBV7-9	NA	TRBJ2-7	TRBD2	CASTPGWSGSIEQYF	TGTGCCAGCACCCCAGGGTGGAGCGGGAGCATCGAGCAGTACTTC
TRBV28	NA	TRBJ2-7	TRBD2	CASSSNYLGGTYEQYF	TGTGCCAGCAGTTCAAACTACCTCGGGGGGACCTACGAGCAGTACTTC
TRBV7-9	NA	TRBJ2-5	NA	CASSRLQGSQETQYF	TGTGCCAGCAGCCGACTTCAGGGATCCCAAGAGACCCAGTACTTC
TRBV5-5	NA	TRBJ2-1	TRBD1	CASSSTDRARNEQFF	TGTGCCAGCAGCTCGACGGACAGGGCGAGGAATGAGCAGTTCTTC
TRBV9	NA	TRBJ2-2	NA	CASSAPRSNTGELFF	TGTGCCAGCAGCGCCCCGCGATCGAACACCGGGGAGCTGTTTTTT
TRBV18	once	TRBJ2-4	TRBD2	CASSPGTSGHKNIQYF	TGTGCCAGCTCACCCGGGACTAGCGGGCACAAAAACATTCAGTACTTC
TRBV28	NA	TRBJ2-4	TRBD1	CASSFWTGATKNIQYF	TGTGCCAGCAGTTTTTGGACAGGGGCGACCAAAAACATTCAGTACTTC
TRBV5-1	NA	TRBJ1-1	NA	CASSLPRESNTEAFF	TGCGCCAGCAGCTTACCCCGGGAATCTAACACTGAAGCTTTCTTT
TRBV20-1	NA	TRBJ2-5	NA	CSAGHGETQYF	TGCAGTGCTGGACACGGGGAGACCCAGTACTTC
TRBV11-2	NA	TRBJ1-4	TRBD1	CASSFIQGATNEKLFF	TGTGCCAGCAGCTTCATACAGGGGGCGACTAATGAAAAACTGTTTTTT
TRBV5-4	once	TRBJ1-2	TRBD1	CASSWTGRIEYYGYTF	TGTGCCAGCAGCTGGACAGGGCGAATTGAGTACTATGGCTACACCTTC
TRBV5-1	once	TRBJ2-7	NA	CASSFLAYPYEQYF	TGCGCCAGCAGCTTTCTTGCGTACCCCTACGAGCAGTACTTC
TRBV7-2	NA	TRBJ2-5	TRBD2	CASSLRIAGFQETQYF	TGTGCCAGCAGCTTAAGGATAGCGGGGTTTCAAGAGACCCAGTACTTC